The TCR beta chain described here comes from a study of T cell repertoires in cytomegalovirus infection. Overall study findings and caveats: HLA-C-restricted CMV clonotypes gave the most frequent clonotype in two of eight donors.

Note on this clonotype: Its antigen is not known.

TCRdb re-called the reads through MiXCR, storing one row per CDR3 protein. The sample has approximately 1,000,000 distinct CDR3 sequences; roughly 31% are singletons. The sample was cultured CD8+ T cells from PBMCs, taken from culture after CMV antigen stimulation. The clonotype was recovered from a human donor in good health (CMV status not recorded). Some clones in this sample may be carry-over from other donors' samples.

The CDR3 here is CASSRLRAEGYTF. The CDR3 DNA reads TGTGCCAGCAGCCGACTAAGGGCGGAAGGCTACACCTTC. V is TRBV28 and J is TRBJ1-2; the D is unclear. The CDR3 length is 13 residues. V lost 6 bases, J lost 8 bases, and 16 bases lay in between. Germline V gives CDR1 MDHEN, CDR2 SYDVKM.